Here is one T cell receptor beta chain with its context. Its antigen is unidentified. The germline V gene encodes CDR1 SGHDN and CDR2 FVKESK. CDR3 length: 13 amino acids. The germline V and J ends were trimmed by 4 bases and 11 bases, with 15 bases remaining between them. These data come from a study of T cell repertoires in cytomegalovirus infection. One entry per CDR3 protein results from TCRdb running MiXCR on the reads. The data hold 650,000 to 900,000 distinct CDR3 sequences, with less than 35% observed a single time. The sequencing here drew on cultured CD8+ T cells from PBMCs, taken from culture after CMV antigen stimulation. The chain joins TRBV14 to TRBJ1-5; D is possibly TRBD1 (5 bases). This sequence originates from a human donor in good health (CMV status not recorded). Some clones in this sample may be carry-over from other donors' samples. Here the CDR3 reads CASSLGTSSTQHF. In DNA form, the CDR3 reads TGTGCCAGCAGCCTCGGGACGAGTTCAACCCAGCATTTT.